A selection of T cell receptor beta chains follows, all from one sample in a study of radiotherapy plus CTLA-4 blockade in lung cancer. Clones were sequenced by immunoSEQ multiplex PCR, and TCRdb holds only the in-frame ones, with some missing. The sample records around 110,000 clones, over 65% being singletons. The sequencing here drew on peripheral blood, taken from a patient treated with radiotherapy plus ipilimumab. These receptors all stem from a human donor with non-small cell lung cancer that progressed on radiotherapy plus ipilimumab. Some clones in this sample may be carry-over from other donors' samples. Both conserved end residues are part of each CDR3. D genes are given only for firm matches. Where a row states a size, it is once, few, many or the class of an expanded clone; other rows omit it.

J | size | D | V | DNA | CDR3
TRBJ2-1 | - | - | TRBV4-3 | TGCGCCAGCAGCCAAGAGAGGGGTACGGCCAATGAGCAGTTCTTC | CASSQERGTANEQFF
TRBJ1-2 | - | TRBD1 | TRBV28 | TGTGCCAGCAGTACAATACGGACAGGGGCCTATGGCTACACCTTC | CASSTIRTGAYGYTF
TRBJ1-6 | - | TRBD1 | TRBV2 | TGTGCCGCGGACAGGGGATTTAATTCACCCCTCCACTTT | CAADRGFNSPLHF
TRBJ1-5 | - | - | TRBV19 | TGTGCCAGTAGATTCAGGGAAGGAGGGTATCAGCCCCAGCATTTT | CASRFREGGYQPQHF
TRBJ2-3 | once | - | TRBV5-1 | TGCGCCAGCAGCTTGGCAACGGGGGTGGGCACAGATACGCAGTATTTT | CASSLATGVGTDTQYF
TRBJ1-2 | - | TRBD1 | TRBV7-2 | TGTGCCAGCAGCCTGGACAGGGGACACTATGGCTACACCTTC | CASSLDRGHYGYTF
TRBJ1-5 | - | - | TRBV10-3 | TGTGCCATTGCGGCAGGGGTTGTTCAGCCCCAGCATTTT | CAIAAGVVQPQHF
TRBJ1-1 | - | - | TRBV7-6 | TGTGCCAGCAGCTTAGACGTCGATGTAATGAACACTGAAGCTTTCTTT | CASSLDVDVMNTEAFF
TRBJ1-1 | - | TRBD1 | TRBV5-1 | TGCGCCAGCAGCTCACAGGGGTCCTACACTGAAGCTTTCTTT | CASSSQGSYTEAFF
TRBJ2-3 | - | TRBD2 | TRBV5-4 | TGTGCCAGCAGCCCGGGAGGACTAGCGGGGGGATTAGCAGATACGCAGTATTTT | CASSPGGLAGGLADTQYF
TRBJ1-3 | few | - | TRBV30 | TGTGCCTGGAAAGGGGACCGCTCTGGAAACACCATATATTTT | CAWKGDRSGNTIYF
TRBJ2-3 | - | - | TRBV5-1 | TGCGCCAGCAGTTCAGACGGCGGTGGAGATACGCAGTATTTT | CASSSDGGGDTQYF
TRBJ1-6 | - | TRBD1 | TRBV14 | TGTGCCAGCAGCCAAGTAGGGGGGACAGGGGGTTTTAATTCACCCCTCCACTTT | CASSQVGGTGGFNSPLHF
TRBJ1-1 | once | - | TRBV28 | TGTGCCGCGAACCAGGGGAACACTGAAGCTTTCTTT | CAANQGNTEAFF
TRBJ1-1 | - | TRBD1 | TRBV11-2 | TGTGCCAGCACCCGGACAGGCGGGAACACTGAAGCTTTCTTT | CASTRTGGNTEAFF
TRBJ2-2 | - | - | TRBV23-1 | TGCGCCAGCAGTCAAAGGCAGGGATCGGTTTTCGGGGAGCTGTTTTTT | CASSQRQGSVFGELFF
TRBJ1-1 | - | - | TRBV5-8 | TGTGCCAGCAGCCCCCCACAGGGATCTGAAGCTTTCTTT | CASSPPQGSEAFF
TRBJ2-1 | - | - | TRBV28 | TGTGCCAGCAGCTCACCCCCCTCCGGTGAGCAGTTCTTC | CASSSPPSGEQFF
TRBJ2-2 | - | - | TRBV5-1 | TGCGCCAGCAGCCGAGGGGAGGACGGCGCCACCGGGGAGCTGTTTTTT | CASSRGEDGATGELFF
TRBJ1-2 | once | TRBD1 | TRBV11-2 | TGTGCCAGCAGCCCAGACAGGGGAGGGGGAAACTATGGCTACACCTTC | CASSPDRGGGNYGYTF